Described below is a single TCR beta chain sequence and its context. Its antigen is unidentified. Each CDR3 protein is one row after TCRdb ran MiXCR on the reads. The data show 110,000 or so distinct CDR3 sequences, roughly 31% seen once. This sample was included in a study of T cell repertoires in cytomegalovirus infection. The CDR3 sequence is 16 residues long. Germline V lookup: CDR1 MDHEN, CDR2 SYDVKM. The V gene end was trimmed by 7 bases and the J gene end by 5 bases; junction bases not matched to a gene: 16. The clonotype comes from a human donor in good health (CMV status not recorded). Some clones in this sample may be carry-over from other donors' samples. V and J are TRBV28 and TRBJ1-1; 7 bases fit TRBD1. Sample: CD8+ T cells from cultured PBMCs, taken from culture after CMV antigen stimulation. The DNA of the CDR3 is TGTGCCAGCATCAAGAGGGGTACAGGGGTGCGAACTGAAGCTTTCTTT. Translated: CASIKRGTGVRTEAFF.